This entry features one TCR beta chain sequence. Its target is unknown. This CDR3 comprises 18 residues. J was trimmed by 5 bases and V by 3 bases; bases with no gene match: 15. CDR1 and CDR2 (germline): MDHEN, SYDVKM. This sample was taken from a study of T cell repertoires in cytomegalovirus infection. Study as a whole: Recently described HLA-C-restricted plus well-studied HLA-B-restricted CMV epitopes were used. CMV infection plus the matching HLA type was flagged by public TCR beta signatures. Findings and caveats of the study: In two of eight donors, the top clonotype was HLA-C-restricted CMV-specific.

A single record per CDR3 protein comes from TCRdb applying MiXCR to the reads. The sample records 750,000 to 900,000 distinct CDR3 sequences, 25% to 30% being singletons. This chain connects TRBV28 to TRBJ1-5; the match to TRBD1 covers 8 bases. Here the sequenced sample was cultured CD8+ T cells from PBMCs, taken from culture after CMV antigen stimulation. The sequence came from a human donor in good health (CMV status not recorded). Some clones in this sample may be carry-over from other donors' samples. The CDR3 region has the DNA TGTGCCAGCAGTTTTAGTACGCGACAGGGGTTTACTGATCAGCCCCAGCATTTT. Amino acid sequence: CASSFSTRQGFTDQPQHF.